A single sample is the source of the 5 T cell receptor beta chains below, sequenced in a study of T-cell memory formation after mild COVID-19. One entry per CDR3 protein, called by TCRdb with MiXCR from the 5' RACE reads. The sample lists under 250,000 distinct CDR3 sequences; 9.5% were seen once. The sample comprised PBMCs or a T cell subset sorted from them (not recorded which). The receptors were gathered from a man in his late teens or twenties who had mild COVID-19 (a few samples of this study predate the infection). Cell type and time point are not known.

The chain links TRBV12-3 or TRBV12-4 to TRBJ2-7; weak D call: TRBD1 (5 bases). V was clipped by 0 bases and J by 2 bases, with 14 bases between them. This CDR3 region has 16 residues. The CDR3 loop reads CASSLARQRPPYEQYF. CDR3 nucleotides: TGTGCCAGCAGTTTAGCCCGACAGCGTCCTCCCTACGAGCAGTACTTC.

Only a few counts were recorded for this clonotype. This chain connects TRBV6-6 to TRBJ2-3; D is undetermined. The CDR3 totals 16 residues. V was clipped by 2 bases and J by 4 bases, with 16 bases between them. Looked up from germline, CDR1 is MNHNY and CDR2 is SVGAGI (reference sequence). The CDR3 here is CASSYPPRSGSDTQYF. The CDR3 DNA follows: TGTGCCAGCAGTTACCCCCCGCGTTCTGGGTCAGATACGCAGTATTTT.

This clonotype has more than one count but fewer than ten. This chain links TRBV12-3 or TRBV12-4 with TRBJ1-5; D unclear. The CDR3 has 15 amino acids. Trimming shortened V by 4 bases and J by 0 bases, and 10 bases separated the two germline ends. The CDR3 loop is CASSYISNSNQPQHF. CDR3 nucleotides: TGTGCCAGCAGTTATATTTCAAATAGCAATCAGCCCCAGCATTTT.

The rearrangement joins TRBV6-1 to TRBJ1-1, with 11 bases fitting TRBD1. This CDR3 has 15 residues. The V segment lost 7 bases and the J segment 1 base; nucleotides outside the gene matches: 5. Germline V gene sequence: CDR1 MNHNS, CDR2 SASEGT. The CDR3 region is CASTRTGGTNTEAFF. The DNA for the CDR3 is TGTGCCAGCACAAGGACAGGGGGCACGAACACTGAAGCTTTCTTT.

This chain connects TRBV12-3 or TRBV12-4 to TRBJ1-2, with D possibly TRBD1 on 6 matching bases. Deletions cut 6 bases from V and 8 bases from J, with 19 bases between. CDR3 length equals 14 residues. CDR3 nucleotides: TGTGCCAGCAGGGAAAACAGGGTGGGTGACGGCTACACCTTC. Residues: CASRENRVGDGYTF.